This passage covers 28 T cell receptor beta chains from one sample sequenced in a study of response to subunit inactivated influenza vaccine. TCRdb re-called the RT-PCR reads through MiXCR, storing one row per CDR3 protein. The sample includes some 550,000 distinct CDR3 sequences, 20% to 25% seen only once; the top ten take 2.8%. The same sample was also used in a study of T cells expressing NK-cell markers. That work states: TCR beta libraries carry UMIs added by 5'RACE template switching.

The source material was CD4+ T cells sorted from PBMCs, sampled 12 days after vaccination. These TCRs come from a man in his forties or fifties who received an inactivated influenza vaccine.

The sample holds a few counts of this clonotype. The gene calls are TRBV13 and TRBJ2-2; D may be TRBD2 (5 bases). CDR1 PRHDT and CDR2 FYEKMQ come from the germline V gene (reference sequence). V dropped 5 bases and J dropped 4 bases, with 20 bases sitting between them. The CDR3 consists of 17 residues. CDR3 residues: CASSPHEYRGATGELFF. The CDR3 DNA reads TGTGCCAGCAGCCCCCACGAGTATCGGGGTGCCACCGGGGAGCTGTTTTTT.

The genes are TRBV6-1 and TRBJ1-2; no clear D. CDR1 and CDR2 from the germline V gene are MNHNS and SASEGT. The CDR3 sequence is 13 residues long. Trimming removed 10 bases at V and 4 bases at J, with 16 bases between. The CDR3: CATRTVMGYGYTF. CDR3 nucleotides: TGTGCCACCCGAACTGTAATGGGCTATGGCTACACCTTC.

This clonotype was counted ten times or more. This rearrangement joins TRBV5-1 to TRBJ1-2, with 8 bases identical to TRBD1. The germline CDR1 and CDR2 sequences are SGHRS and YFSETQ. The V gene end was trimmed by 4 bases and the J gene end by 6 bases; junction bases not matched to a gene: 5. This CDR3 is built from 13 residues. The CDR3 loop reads CASSLGTGDGYTF. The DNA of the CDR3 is TGCGCCAGCAGCCTCGGGACAGGAGATGGCTACACCTTC.

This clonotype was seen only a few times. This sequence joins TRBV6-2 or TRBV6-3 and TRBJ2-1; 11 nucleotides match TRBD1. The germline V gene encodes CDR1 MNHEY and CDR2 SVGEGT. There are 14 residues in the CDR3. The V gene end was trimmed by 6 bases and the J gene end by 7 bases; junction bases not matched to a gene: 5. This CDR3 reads CASSGQGARNEQFF. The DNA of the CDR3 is TGTGCCAGCAGCGGACAGGGGGCTAGGAATGAGCAGTTCTTC.

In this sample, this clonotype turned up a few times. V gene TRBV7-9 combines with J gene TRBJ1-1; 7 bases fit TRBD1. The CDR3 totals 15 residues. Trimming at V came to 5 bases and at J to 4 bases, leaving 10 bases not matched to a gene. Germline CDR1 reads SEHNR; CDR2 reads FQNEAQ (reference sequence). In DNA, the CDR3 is TGTGCCAGCAGCGCGCAACAGGGGCTAGGCACTGAAGCTTTCTTT. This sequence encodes CASSAQQGLGTEAFF.

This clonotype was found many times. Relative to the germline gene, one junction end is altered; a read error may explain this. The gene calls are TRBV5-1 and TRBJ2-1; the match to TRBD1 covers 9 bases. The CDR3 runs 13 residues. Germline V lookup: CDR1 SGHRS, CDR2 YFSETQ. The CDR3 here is CASSLGQGNEQFF. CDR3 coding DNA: TGTGCCAGCAGCTTGGGACAGGGCAATGAGCAGTTCTTC.

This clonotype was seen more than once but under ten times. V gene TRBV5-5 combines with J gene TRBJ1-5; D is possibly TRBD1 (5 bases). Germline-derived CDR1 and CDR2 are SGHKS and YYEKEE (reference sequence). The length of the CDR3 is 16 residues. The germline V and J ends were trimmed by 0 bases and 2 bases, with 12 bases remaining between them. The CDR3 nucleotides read TGTGCCAGCAGCTTGGTGGCAGGGTGGGGCAATCAGCCCCAGCATTTT. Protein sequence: CASSLVAGWGNQPQHF.

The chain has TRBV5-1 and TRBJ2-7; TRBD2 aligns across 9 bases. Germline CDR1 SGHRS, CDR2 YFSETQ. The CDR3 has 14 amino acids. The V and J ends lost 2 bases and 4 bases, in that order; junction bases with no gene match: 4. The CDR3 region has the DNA TGCGCCAGCAGCTTTTTCACTAGCGGGTACGAGCAGTACTTC. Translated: CASSFFTSGYEQYF.

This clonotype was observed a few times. DNA of the CDR3: TGTGCCAGCAGGAGCTATGGCTACACCTTC. It yields the protein CASRSYGYTF. The chain links TRBV9 to TRBJ1-2; no definite D call. In germline, CDR1 is SGDLS, CDR2 YYNGEE. V was clipped by 5 bases and J by 4 bases, with 3 bases between them. The CDR3 length is 10 residues. The entire variable domain, with the rest obtained from reference TRBV9 and TRBJ1-2, is as follows: DSGVTQTPKHLITATGQRVTLRCSPRSGDLSVYWYQQSLDQGLQFLIQYYNGEERAKGNILERFSAQQFPDLHSELNLSSLELGDSALYFCASRSYGYTFGSGTRLTVV.

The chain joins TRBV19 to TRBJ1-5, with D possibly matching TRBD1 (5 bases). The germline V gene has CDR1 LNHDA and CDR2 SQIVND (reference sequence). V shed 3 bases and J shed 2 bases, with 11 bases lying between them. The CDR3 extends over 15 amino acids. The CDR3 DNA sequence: TGTGCCAGTAGTATGCGGGGCAGGGGCAATCAGCCCCAGCATTTT. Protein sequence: CASSMRGRGNQPQHF.

The CDR3 DNA sequence: TGCAGTGCTAGTTCAGCGGGGGGCCCCAGCGAGCAGTACTTC. It codes for CSASSAGGPSEQYF. This chain links TRBV20-1 with TRBJ2-7; 9 bases align to TRBD2. The trim removed 3 bases at V and 6 bases at J, leaving 9 bases unmatched. The CDR3 loop spans 14 amino acids. Per the germline V gene, CDR1 is DFQATT and CDR2 is SNEGSKA (reference sequence).

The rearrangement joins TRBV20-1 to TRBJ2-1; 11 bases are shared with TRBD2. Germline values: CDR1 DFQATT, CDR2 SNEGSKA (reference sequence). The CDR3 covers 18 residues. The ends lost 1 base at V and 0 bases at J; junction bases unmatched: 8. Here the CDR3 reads CSARGETSGSSSYNEQFF. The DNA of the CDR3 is TGCAGTGCTAGAGGGGAAACTAGCGGGAGTAGCTCCTACAATGAGCAGTTCTTC.

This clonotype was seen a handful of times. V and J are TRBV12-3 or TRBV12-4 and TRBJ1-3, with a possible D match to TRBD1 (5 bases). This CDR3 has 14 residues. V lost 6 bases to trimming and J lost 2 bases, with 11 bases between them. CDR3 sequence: CASSSGRPGNTIYF. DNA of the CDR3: TGTGCCAGCAGCTCGGGACGGCCTGGAAACACCATATATTTT.

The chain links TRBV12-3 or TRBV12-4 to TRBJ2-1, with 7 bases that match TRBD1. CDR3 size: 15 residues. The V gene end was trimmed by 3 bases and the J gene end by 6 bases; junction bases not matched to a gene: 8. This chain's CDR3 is CASSFEQGHINEQFF. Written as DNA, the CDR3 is TGTGCCAGCAGTTTTGAACAGGGGCACATCAATGAGCAGTTCTTC.

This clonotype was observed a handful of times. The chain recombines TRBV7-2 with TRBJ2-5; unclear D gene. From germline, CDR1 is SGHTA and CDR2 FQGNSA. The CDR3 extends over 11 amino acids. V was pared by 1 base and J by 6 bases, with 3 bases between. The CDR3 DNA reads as TGTGCCAGCAGCTTAGTACAGACCCAGTACTTC. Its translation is CASSLVQTQYF.

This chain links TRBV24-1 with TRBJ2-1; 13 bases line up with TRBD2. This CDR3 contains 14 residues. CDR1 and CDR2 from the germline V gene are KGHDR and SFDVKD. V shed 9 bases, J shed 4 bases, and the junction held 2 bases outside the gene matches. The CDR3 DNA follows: TGTGCCACCGGACTAGCGGGGGAATACAATGAGCAGTTCTTC. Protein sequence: CATGLAGEYNEQFF.

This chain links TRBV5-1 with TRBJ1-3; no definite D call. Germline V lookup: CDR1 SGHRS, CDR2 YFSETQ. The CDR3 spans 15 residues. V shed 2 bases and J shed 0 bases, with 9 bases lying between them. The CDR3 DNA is TGCGCCAGCAGCTTAGCGGGGAGCTCTGGAAACACCATATATTTT. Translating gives CASSLAGSSGNTIYF.

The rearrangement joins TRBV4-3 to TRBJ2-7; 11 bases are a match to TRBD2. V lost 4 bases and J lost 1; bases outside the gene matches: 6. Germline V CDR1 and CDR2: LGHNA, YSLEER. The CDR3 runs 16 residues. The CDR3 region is CASSLRVAGGSYEQYF. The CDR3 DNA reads TGCGCCAGCAGCCTGAGAGTAGCGGGGGGGTCCTACGAGCAGTACTTC.

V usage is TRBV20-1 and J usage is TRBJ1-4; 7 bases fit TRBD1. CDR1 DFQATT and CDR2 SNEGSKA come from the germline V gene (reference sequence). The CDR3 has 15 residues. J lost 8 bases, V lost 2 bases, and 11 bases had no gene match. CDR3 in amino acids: CSARPYQGVWEKLFF. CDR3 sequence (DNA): TGCAGTGCTAGACCCTACCAGGGGGTCTGGGAAAAACTGTTTTTT.

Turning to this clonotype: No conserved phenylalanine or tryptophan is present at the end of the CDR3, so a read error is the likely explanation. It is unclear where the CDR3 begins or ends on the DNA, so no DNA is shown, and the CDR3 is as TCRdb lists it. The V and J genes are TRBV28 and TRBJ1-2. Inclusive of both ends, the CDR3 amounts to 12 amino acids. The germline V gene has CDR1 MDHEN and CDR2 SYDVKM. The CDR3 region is CASSLNRAATHL.

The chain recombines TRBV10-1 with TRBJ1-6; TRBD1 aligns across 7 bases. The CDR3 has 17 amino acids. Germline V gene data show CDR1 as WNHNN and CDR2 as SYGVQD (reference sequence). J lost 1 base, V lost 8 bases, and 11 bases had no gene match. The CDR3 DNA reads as TGCGCCAGCCCAAGACAGGGCAATGGATCCTATAATTCACCCCTCCACTTT. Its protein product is CASPRQGNGSYNSPLHF.

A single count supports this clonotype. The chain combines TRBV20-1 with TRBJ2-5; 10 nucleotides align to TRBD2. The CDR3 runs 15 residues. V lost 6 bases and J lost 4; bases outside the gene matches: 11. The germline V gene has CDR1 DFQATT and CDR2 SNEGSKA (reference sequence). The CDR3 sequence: CSALRASGSGETQYF. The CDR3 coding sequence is TGCAGTGCCCTGAGGGCTAGCGGGAGTGGAGAGACCCAGTACTTC.

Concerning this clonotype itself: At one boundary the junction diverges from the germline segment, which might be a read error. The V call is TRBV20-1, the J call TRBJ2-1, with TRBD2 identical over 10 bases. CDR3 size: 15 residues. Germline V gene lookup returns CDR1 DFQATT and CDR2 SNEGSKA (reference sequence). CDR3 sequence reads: CIARRTSGALNEQFF. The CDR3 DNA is TGCATTGCTAGACGGACTAGCGGAGCCCTTAATGAGCAGTTCTTC.

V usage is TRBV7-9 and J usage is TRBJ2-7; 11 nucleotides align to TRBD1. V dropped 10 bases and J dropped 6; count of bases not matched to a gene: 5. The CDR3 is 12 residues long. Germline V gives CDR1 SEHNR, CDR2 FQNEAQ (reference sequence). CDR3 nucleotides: TGTGCCACCGGGACAGGGGGTCGCGAGCAGTACTTC. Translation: CATGTGGREQYF.

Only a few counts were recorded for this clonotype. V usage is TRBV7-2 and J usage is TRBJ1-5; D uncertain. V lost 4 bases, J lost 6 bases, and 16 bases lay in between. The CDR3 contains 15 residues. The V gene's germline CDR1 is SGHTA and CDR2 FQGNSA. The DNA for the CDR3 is TGTGCCAGCAGCTCAGAATGGGCAATCGGTCAGCCCCAGCATTTT. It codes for CASSSEWAIGQPQHF.

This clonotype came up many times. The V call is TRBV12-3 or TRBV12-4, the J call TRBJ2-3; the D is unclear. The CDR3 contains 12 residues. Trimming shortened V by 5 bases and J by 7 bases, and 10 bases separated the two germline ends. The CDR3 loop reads CASSPTVYTQYF. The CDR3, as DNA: TGTGCCAGCAGTCCGACCGTATATACGCAGTATTTT.

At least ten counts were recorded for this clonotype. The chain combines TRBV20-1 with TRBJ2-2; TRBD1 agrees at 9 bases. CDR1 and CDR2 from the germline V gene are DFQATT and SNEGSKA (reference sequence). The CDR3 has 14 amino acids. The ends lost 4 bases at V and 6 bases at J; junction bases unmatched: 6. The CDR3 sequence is CSAKNRGRAGELFF. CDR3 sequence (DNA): TGCAGTGCTAAAAACAGGGGGCGGGCCGGGGAGCTGTTTTTT.

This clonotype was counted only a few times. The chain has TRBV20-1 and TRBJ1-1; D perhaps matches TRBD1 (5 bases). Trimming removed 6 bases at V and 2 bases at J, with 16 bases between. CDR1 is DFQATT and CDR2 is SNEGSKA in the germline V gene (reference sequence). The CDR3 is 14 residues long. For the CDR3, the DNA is TGCAGTGCCATTGATATGGGGCGAAACACTGAAGCTTTCTTT. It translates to CSAIDMGRNTEAFF.